This TCR beta chain came from a study of CD8+ T cells in alopecia areata (dated by TCRdb to between 2017 and 2018). Some background on the complete study: Skin from C3H/HeJ donors with spontaneous alopecia (roughly 6-13 months old) was grafted onto female C3H/HeJ recipients that were 7-10 weeks old. The study used high-throughput TCRbeta sequencing to examine T cell clonal expansion in alopecia areata, in both the C3H/HeJ mouse model and human patients. On the human side, TCRbeta sequencing was run on scalp tissue and on sorted CD4+ and CD8+ peripheral blood T cells from healthy controls and from alopecia areata patients with either patchy or totalis/universalis disease. Scalp clonality was compared across normal scalp (n=4), patchy alopecia areata scalp (n=8), and alopecia totalis/universalis scalp (n=8). RNA was obtained with the PAXgene miRNA kit for fixed scalp, the miRNeasy kit for PBMCs, and the RNeasy kit for mouse skin. Amplification of TCRbeta CDR3 regions was done by immunoSEQ multiplex PCR using 35 Vbeta forward primers and 13 Jbeta reverse primers.

There are 15 amino acids in the CDR3, from cysteine to phenylalanine inclusive. The DNA shown is the part of the CDR3 that was read: 33 bases, in frame from base 1. Per the germline V gene, NSHNY is the CDR1 and SYGAGN is the CDR2. V loses 0 bases of germline sequence and J loses 4 bases, and the interval between the two ends is 11 bases. To prepare the library, the immunoSEQ multiplex PCR assay was applied. RNA was extracted from all samples and reverse transcribed into cDNA as template for TCR sequencing. SuperScript III was used for first-strand cDNA synthesis, primed with a 2:1 mix of oligo-dT and random hexamers. A synthetic immune receptor repertoire was used to gauge amplification bias, and whatever bias remained was removed computationally. Sequencing of the libraries was done on Illumina HiSeq using 60 bp reads that spanned the CDR3 and were read from J toward V. Under the source paper's analysis protocol: After raw reads were preprocessed to remove errors, the CDR3 was defined following IMGT conventions as running from the conserved cysteine to phenylalanine. To get clonality, Shannon entropy was normalized by log2 of the number of productive unique TCRs and the result was subtracted from 1. Whether scalp clones were CD4 or CD8 was inferred by matching scalp TCRbeta sequences against CD4 and CD8 repertoires sorted from blood. The table was pulled from immuneACCESS by TCRdb, which kept in-frame rearrangements only. Such tables lose some clones; where checked, under half of the loss comes from unresolved V genes, and the rest has no known cause. D and trimming come from the DNA, and the V and J calls and clone size come from that table. There are some 110,000 clones in this sample, and none of them is a singleton. 20% of the sample is held by the ten biggest clonotypes.

Points the paper makes about the study in general: Shared TCR sequences between patients were less evident than in mice, which may be partly attributable to HLA diversity in the patient population. Unlike mouse skin, which is dominated by gammadelta T cells, normal human skin has resident alphabeta T cells that are also sequenced, and this complicates analysis of the scalp TCR repertoire. Compared with normal scalp, lesional scalp had higher clonality and more expanded CD8+ clones, particularly in alopecia totalis/universalis, a pattern that suggests antigenic drive.

A note on this clone: What this receptor recognizes is not known. The gene names and germline sequences given are murine. The observed sequence ends 4 residues before the CDR3 terminus, with the missing tail filled in from the germline J gene.

The chain was built from TRBV13-1 and TRBJ2-1; the D gene is perhaps TRBD2, from 6 matching bases. Sequencing input: lesional skin. The sequence came from a C3H/HeJ mouse with alopecia areata. Regarding MHC type, mice of this strain are H2-k. Incomplete CDR3 DNA: TGTGCCAGCAGTGATGCACTGGGAGAGTATGCT. It encodes CASSDALGEYA. The whole CDR3 protein is CASSDALGEYAEQFF.